This T cell receptor (beta chain) was captured in a study of neurological immune-mediated disorders. General study findings and limits: Multiple sclerosis, the disease with the least TCR clonal expansion, fell below healthy controls, whereas HTLV-1-associated myelopathy showed the most. When the repertoires were sorted by phylogenetic grouping, those of 18 of 34 multiple sclerosis patients ended up in one related-CDR3 cluster, a possible signature.

The CDR3 length is 15 residues. V was clipped by 6 bases and J by 4 bases, with 18 bases between them. Ten or more counts support this clonotype. Its target is not known. TCRdb passed the 5' RACE reads through MiXCR, listing each CDR3 protein once. The table has about 120,000 distinct CDR3 sequences, roughly 3.2% seen once. V is TRBV12-3 or TRBV12-4 and J is TRBJ2-5; D is perhaps TRBD2 (5 bases). This TCR was sampled from a woman aged 25-40 years with multiple sclerosis. Sequenced input: PBMCs. The CDR3, as DNA: TGTGCCAGCAGCCCCCTCACTAGTTCGGCAGAGACCCAGTACTTC. It encodes CASSPLTSSAETQYF.